These 6 T cell receptor beta chains share one sample of origin, sequenced in a study of T cell changes during pregnancy in multiple sclerosis. Clones were sequenced by immunoSEQ multiplex PCR, and TCRdb holds only the in-frame ones, with some missing. Of about 85,000 clones detected, approximately 90% appear once; the ten largest clones hold 2.5% to 3%. Here the sequenced sample was peripheral blood, taken in the first trimester of pregnancy. These receptors were obtained from a female donor with multiple sclerosis, enrolled in a pregnancy study.

The chain couples TRBV5-5 to TRBJ1-1; D not certain. Germline V gene lookup returns CDR1 SGHKS and CDR2 YYEKEE (reference sequence). V was cut by 1 base and J by 3 bases, with 10 bases left in between. The CDR3 length is 14 residues. The CDR3 nucleotides are TGTGCCAGCAGCTTGTTTGGGCACGACACTGAAGCTTTCTTT. Amino acids: CASSLFGHDTEAFF.

CDR3 protein: CASSQEGQGGTEAFF. CDR3 sequence (DNA): TGCGCCAGCAGCCAAGAGGGACAGGGCGGCACTGAAGCTTTCTTT. The rearrangement links TRBV4-1 to TRBJ1-1; TRBD1 aligns across 9 bases. This CDR3 spans 15 amino acids. The junction had 3 bases not matched to a gene; V was cut back by 0 bases and J by 4 bases. Germline V gives CDR1 MGHRA, CDR2 YSYEKL.

V usage is TRBV5-5 and J usage is TRBJ1-1; the D is unclear. There are 16 residues in the CDR3. The V end was cut by 1 base, the J end by 5 bases, with 18 bases between. CDR1 SGHKS and CDR2 YYEKEE come from the germline V gene (reference sequence). CDR3: CASSLLPGLGETEAFF. CDR3 coding DNA: TGTGCCAGCAGCTTGCTCCCGGGCCTTGGGGAGACTGAAGCTTTCTTT. Based on the CDR3 plus reference TRBV5-5 and TRBJ1-1, the full variable domain is DAGVTQSPTHLIKTRGQQVTLRCSPISGHKSVSWYQQVLGQGPQFIFQYYEKEERGRGNFPDRFSARQFPNYSSELNVNALLLGDSALYLCASSLLPGLGETEAFFGQGTRLTVV.

V usage is TRBV5-1 and J usage is TRBJ2-7, with 8 bases lining up with TRBD2. V shed 5 bases, J shed 2 bases, and the junction held 6 bases outside the gene matches. The CDR3 is 14 residues long. Germline V gene data show CDR1 as SGHRS and CDR2 as YFSETQ. The CDR3 region is CASRGAAGAYEQYF. For the CDR3, the DNA is TGCGCCAGCAGGGGGGCAGCGGGAGCCTACGAGCAGTACTTC.

The chain joins TRBV14 to TRBJ1-1, with TRBD1 identical over 8 bases. CDR3 length equals 15 residues. From germline, CDR1 is SGHDN and CDR2 FVKESK. J lost 0 bases, V lost 6 bases, and 6 bases had no gene match. The CDR3 bases are TGTGCCAGCAGACGAGGACAGGGCATGAACACTGAAGCTTTCTTT. This gives the protein CASRRGQGMNTEAFF.

The chain uses TRBV10-3 and TRBJ1-2; 10 bases align to TRBD1. Germline CDR1 and CDR2: ENHRY and SYGVKD. This CDR3 has 17 amino acids. Losses at the gene ends were 3 bases for V and 4 bases for J; bases not matched to a gene: 11. The CDR3 sequence is CAISDRDRGYAVYGYTF. CDR3 coding DNA: TGTGCCATCAGTGATAGGGACAGGGGATACGCTGTCTATGGCTACACCTTC.